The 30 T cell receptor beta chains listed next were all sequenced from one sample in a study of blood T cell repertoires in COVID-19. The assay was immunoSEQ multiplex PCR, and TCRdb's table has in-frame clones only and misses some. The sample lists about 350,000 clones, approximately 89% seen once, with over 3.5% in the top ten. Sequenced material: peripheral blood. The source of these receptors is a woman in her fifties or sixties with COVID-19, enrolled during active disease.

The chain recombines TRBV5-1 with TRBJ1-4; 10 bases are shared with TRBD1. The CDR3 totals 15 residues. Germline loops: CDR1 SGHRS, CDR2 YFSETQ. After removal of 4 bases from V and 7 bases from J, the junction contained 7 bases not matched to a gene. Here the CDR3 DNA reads TGCGCCAGCAGCGGGAGGACAGGGGGGAGTGAAAAACTGTTTTTT. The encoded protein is CASSGRTGGSEKLFF.

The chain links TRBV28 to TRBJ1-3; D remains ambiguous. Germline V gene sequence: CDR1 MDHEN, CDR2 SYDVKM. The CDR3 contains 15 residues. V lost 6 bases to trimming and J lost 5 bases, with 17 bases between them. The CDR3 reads CASSSPAGMRNTIYF. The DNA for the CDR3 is TGTGCCAGCAGCTCCCCGGCGGGGATGCGAAACACCATATATTTT.

CDR3 amino acids: CASSPTTEDQPQHF. Here the CDR3 DNA reads TGTGCCAGCTCACCAACTACGGAGGATCAGCCCCAGCATTTT. This rearrangement joins TRBV18 to TRBJ1-5; D unresolved. Germline CDR1 and CDR2: KGHSH and LQKENI. CDR3 length: 14 amino acids. V lost 2 bases and J 5 bases, leaving 10 bases between the germline ends.

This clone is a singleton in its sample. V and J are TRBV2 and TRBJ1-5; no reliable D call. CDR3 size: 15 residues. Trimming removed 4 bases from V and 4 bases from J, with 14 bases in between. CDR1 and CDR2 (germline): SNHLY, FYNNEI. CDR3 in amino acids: CASSGRWAQNQPQHF. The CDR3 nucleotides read TGTGCCAGCAGTGGGCGCTGGGCCCAGAATCAGCCCCAGCATTTT.

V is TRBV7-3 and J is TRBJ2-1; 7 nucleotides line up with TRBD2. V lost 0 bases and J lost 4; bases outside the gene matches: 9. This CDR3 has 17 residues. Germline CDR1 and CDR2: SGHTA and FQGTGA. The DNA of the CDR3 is TGTGCCAGCAGCTTAACGTTCCATAGCGGGCCTTACAATGAGCAGTTCTTC. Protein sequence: CASSLTFHSGPYNEQFF.

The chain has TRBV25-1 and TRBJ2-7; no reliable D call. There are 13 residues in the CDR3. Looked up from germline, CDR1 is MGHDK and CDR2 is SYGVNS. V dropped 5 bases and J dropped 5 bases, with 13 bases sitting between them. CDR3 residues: CASSFGPRHEQYF. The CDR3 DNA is TGTGCCAGCAGTTTCGGTCCACGCCACGAGCAGTACTTC.

This CDR3 is CASSHGALSTDTQYF. DNA of the CDR3: TGTGCCAGCAGCCATGGGGCCCTTTCCACAGATACGCAGTATTTT. This chain joins TRBV11-2 and TRBJ2-3; maybe TRBD1 (5 bases). V was pared by 5 bases and J by 2 bases, with 14 bases between. This CDR3 spans 15 amino acids. The germline gives CDR1 SGHAT, CDR2 FQNNGV.

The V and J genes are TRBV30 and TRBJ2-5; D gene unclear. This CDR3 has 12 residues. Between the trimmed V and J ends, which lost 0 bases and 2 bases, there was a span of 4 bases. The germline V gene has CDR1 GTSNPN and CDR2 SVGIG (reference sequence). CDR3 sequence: CAWSVLQETQYF. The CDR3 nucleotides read TGTGCCTGGAGTGTACTGCAAGAGACCCAGTACTTC.

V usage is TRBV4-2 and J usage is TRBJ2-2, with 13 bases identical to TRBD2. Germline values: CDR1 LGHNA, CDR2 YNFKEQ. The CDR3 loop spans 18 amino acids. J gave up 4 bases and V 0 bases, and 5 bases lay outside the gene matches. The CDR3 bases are TGTGCCAGCAGCCAAGAACTAGCGGGGGGGTTAGGCACCGGGGAGCTGTTTTTT. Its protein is CASSQELAGGLGTGELFF.

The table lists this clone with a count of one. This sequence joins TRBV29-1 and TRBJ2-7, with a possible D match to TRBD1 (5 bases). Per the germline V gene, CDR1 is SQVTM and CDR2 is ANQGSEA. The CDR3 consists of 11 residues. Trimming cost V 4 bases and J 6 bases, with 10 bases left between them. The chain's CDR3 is CSVGQGPEQYF. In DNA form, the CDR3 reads TGCAGCGTTGGTCAGGGCCCCGAGCAGTACTTC.

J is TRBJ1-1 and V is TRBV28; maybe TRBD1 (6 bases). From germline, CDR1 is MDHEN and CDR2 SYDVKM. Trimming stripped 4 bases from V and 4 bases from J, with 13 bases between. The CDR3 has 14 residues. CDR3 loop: CASSSPGDRTEAFF. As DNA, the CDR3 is TGTGCCAGCAGTTCACCAGGGGATCGCACTGAAGCTTTCTTT.

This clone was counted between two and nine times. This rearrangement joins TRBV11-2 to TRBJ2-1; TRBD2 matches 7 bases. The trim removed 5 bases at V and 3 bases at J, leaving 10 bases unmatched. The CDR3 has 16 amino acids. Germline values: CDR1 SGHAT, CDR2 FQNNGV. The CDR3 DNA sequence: TGTGCCAGCAGCCCTACGGTGGGGGGGAACTACAATGAGCAGTTCTTC. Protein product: CASSPTVGGNYNEQFF.

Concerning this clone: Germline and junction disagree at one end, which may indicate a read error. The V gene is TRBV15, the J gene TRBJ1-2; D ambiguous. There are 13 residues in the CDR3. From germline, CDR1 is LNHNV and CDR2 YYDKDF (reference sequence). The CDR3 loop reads CATSRDPGIKQHF. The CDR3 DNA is TGTGCCACCAGCAGAGACCCCGGGATAAAGCAACACTTC.

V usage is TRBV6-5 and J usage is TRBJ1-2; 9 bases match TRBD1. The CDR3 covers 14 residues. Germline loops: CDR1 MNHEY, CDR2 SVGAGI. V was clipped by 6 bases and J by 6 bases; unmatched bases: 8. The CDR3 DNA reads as TGTGCCAGCAGGGATACAGGGGGCACTAATGGCTACACCTTC. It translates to CASRDTGGTNGYTF.

CDR3 DNA: TGTGCCAGCAGCGGGGGACAGGGGACAAGCGGCTACACCTTC. Its protein product is CASSGGQGTSGYTF. The chain couples TRBV9 to TRBJ1-2, with 10 bases matching TRBD1. The CDR3 is 14 residues long. Per germline, CDR1 SGDLS and CDR2 YYNGEE. The J segment lost 8 bases and the V segment lost 3 bases, leaving 7 bases of the junction unmatched.

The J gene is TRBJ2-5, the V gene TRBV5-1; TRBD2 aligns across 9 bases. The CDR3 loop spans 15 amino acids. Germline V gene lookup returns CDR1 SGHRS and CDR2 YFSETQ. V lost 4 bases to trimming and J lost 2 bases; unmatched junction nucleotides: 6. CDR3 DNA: TGCGCCAGCAGCACCAGACTAGCGGATCAAGAGACCCAGTACTTC. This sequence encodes CASSTRLADQETQYF.

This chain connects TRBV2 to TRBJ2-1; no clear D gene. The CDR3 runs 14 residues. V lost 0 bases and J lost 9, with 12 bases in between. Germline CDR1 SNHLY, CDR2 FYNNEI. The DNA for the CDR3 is TGTGCCAGCAGTGAAGCTATATCGCTCGGTGAGCAGTTCTTC. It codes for CASSEAISLGEQFF.

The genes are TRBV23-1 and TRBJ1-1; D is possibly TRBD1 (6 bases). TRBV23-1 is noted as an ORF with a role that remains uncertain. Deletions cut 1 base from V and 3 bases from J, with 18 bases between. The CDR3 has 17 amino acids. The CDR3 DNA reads TGCGCCAGCAGTCAATTATGGGGGCACCCTCCTCACACTGAAGCTTTCTTT. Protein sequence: CASSQLWGHPPHTEAFF.

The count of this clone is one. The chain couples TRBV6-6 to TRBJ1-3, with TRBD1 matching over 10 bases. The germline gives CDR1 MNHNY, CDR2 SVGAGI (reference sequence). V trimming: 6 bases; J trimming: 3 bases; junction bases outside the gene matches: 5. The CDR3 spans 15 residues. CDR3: CASRTGGAGGNTIYF. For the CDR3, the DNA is TGTGCCAGCAGGACAGGGGGCGCAGGTGGAAACACCATATATTTT.

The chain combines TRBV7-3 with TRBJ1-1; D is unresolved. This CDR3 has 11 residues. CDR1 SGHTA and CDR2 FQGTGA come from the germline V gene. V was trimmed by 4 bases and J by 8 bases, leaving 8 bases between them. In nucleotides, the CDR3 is TGTGCCAGCAGCTCCCGAGGGGAAGCTTTCTTT. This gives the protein CASSSRGEAFF.

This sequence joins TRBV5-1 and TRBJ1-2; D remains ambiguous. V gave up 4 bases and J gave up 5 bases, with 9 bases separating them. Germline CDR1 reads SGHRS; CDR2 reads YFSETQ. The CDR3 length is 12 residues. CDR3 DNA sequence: TGCGCCAGCAGCGGAGGACTTTATGGCTACACCTTC. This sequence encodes CASSGGLYGYTF.

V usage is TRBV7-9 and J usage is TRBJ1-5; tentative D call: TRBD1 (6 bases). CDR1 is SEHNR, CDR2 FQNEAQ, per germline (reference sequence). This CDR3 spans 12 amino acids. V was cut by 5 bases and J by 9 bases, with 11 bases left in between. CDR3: CASSPGHLPQHF. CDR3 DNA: TGTGCCAGCAGCCCGGGACACTTGCCCCAGCATTTT.

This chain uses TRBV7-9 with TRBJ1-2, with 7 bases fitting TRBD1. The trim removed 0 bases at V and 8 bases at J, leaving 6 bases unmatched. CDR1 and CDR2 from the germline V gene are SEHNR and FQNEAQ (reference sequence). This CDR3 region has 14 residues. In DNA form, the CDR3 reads TGTGCCAGCAGCTTAGCGGACAGGACCTACGGCTACACCTTC. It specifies CASSLADRTYGYTF.

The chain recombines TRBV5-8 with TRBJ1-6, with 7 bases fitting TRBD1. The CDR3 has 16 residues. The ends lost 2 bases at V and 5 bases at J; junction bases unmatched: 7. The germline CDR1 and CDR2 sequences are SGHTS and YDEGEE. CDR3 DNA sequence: TGTGCCAGCAGCTTTGACAGGGACGTCCATAATTCACCCCTCCACTTT. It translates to CASSFDRDVHNSPLHF.

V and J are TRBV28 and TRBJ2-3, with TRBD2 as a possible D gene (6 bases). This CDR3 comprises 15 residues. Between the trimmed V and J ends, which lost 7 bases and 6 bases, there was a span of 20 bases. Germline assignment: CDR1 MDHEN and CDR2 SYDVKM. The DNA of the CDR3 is TGTGCCAGCAATCAGGAGGGTACGAAGCGGGATACGCAGTATTTT. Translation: CASNQEGTKRDTQYF.

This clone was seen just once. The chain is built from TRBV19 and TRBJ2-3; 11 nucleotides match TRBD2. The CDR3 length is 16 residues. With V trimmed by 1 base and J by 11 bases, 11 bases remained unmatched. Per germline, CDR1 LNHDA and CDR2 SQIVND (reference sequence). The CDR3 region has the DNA TGTGCCAGTAGTATAGGTACTAGCGGGGGCCGTGGAGGGCAGTATTTT. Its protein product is CASSIGTSGGRGGQYF.

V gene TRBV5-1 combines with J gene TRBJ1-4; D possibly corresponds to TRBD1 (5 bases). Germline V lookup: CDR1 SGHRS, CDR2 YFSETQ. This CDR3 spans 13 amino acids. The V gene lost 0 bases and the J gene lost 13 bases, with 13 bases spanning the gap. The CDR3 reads CASSLVGRGRLFF. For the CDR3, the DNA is TGCGCCAGCAGCTTGGTGGGACGGGGGAGACTGTTTTTT.

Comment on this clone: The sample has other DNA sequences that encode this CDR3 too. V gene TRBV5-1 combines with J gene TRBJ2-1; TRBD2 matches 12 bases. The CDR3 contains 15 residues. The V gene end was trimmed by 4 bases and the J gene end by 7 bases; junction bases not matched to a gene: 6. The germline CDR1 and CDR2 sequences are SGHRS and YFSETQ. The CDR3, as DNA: TGCGCCAGCAGCCTGGGGCTAGCGGGGGGGAATGAGCAGTTCTTC. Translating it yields CASSLGLAGGNEQFF.

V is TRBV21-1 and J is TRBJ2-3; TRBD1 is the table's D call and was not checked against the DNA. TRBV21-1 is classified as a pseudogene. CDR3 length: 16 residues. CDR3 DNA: TGTGCCAGCAGCAAAATGGACAGGGGCCCCACAGATACGCAGTATTTT. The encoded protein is CASSKMDRGPTDTQYF.

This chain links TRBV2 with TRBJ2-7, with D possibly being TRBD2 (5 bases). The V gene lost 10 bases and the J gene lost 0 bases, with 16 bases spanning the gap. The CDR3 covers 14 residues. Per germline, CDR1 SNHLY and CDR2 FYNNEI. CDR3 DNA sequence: TGTGCCACCCAAAGGGAGTACAGCTCCTACGAGCAGTACTTC. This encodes CATQREYSSYEQYF. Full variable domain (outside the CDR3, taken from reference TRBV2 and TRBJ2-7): EPEVTQTPSHQVTQMGQEVILRCVPISNHLYFYWYRQILGQKVEFLVSFYNNEISEKSEIFDDQFSVERPDGSNFTLKIRSTKLEDSAMYFCATQREYSSYEQYFGPGTRLTVT.